Shown below are 10 T cell receptor beta chains from a single sample sequenced in a study of cytomegalovirus exposure and HLA in healthy donors. The study ran its PCR with 60 Vbeta and 13 Jbeta primers. TCRdb's table, derived via immunoSEQ multiplex PCR, lists solely in-frame clones and lacks some. The sample records 150,000 to 200,000 clones, more than 70% being singletons. Sequencing was performed on PBMCs. The source of these receptors is a man aged 60-69 years in good health and CMV-seronegative.

The chain joins TRBV2 to TRBJ2-7, with TRBD2 identical over 9 bases. This CDR3 comprises 14 residues. Germline lookup yields CDR1 SNHLY and CDR2 FYNNEI. The J segment lost 9 bases and the V segment lost 6 bases, leaving 12 bases of the junction unmatched. This CDR3 reads CASRGSGGPTGQYF. The CDR3 nucleotides read TGTGCCAGCAGGGGTAGCGGGGGCCCTACGGGGCAGTACTTC.

The chain employs TRBV11-3 and TRBJ2-3, with D possibly being TRBD1 (6 bases). Germline V gives CDR1 SGHNT, CDR2 YENEEA. V was shortened by 5 bases and J by 6 bases, with 12 bases between the two germline ends. The CDR3 totals 13 residues. In DNA form, the CDR3 reads TGTGCCAGCAGCCCGGCAAGGGGGGATACGCAGTATTTT. It is translated as CASSPARGDTQYF.

The chain couples TRBV2 to TRBJ1-1; no reliable D call. Looked up from germline, CDR1 is SNHLY and CDR2 is FYNNEI. The length of the CDR3 is 14 residues. V lost 1 base and J 2 bases, leaving 8 bases between the germline ends. CDR3 nucleotide sequence: TGTGCCAGCAGTGAAGTGGGAGATAACACTGAAGCTTTCTTT. Translating gives CASSEVGDNTEAFF.

This clone was detected a few times. The chain recombines TRBV30 with TRBJ1-4; TRBD1 might be the D (5 bases). Germline loops: CDR1 GTSNPN, CDR2 SVGIG (reference sequence). V dropped 1 base and J dropped 7 bases, with 10 bases sitting between them. The CDR3 is 13 residues long. In DNA, the CDR3 is TGTGCCTGGAGTGGGCAGGGCGGTGAAAAACTGTTTTTT. As protein: CAWSGQGGEKLFF. Full variable domain (outside the CDR3, taken from reference TRBV30 and TRBJ1-4): SQTIHQWPATLVQPVGSPLSLECTVEGTSNPNLYWYRQAAGRGLQLLFYSVGIGQISSEVPQNLSASRPQDRQFILSSKKLLLSDSGFYLCAWSGQGGEKLFFGSGTQLSVL.

The CDR3 reads CASSRTGGWGTDTQYF. The DNA for the CDR3 is TGTGCCAGTAGCAGGACAGGGGGCTGGGGCACAGATACGCAGTATTTT. The gene calls are TRBV19 and TRBJ2-3, with 11 bases that match TRBD1. The germline V gene has CDR1 LNHDA and CDR2 SQIVND (reference sequence). The CDR3 covers 16 residues. V gave up 6 bases and J gave up 1 base; unmatched junction bases: 6.

V usage is TRBV5-5 and J usage is TRBJ1-3, with 8 nucleotides matching TRBD1. J was trimmed by 0 bases and V by 4 bases; bases with no gene match: 0. The CDR3 is made up of 14 amino acids. Germline CDR1 and CDR2: SGHKS and YYEKEE (reference sequence). The CDR3 nucleotides read TGTGCCAGCAGCGACAGGGGCTCTGGAAACACCATATATTTT. Its translation is CASSDRGSGNTIYF.

This clone appeared a few times. The chain uses TRBV7-6 and TRBJ2-3, with D possibly TRBD1 on 5 matching bases. This CDR3 is 16 amino acids long. Germline CDR1 SGHVS, CDR2 FNYEAQ. The germline V and J ends were trimmed by 5 bases and 1 base, with 16 bases remaining between them. CDR3: CASSPPQGLGTDTQYF. DNA for the CDR3: TGTGCCAGCAGCCCGCCGCAGGGCCTCGGCACAGATACGCAGTATTTT.

V is TRBV9 and J is TRBJ2-5; 9 bases agree with TRBD1. Germline lookup yields CDR1 SGDLS and CDR2 YYNGEE. V lost 2 bases, J lost 1 base, and 0 bases stayed unmatched. The CDR3 consists of 14 residues. The CDR3 sequence: CASSVTGGQETQYF. The CDR3 nucleotides read TGTGCCAGCAGCGTGACAGGGGGCCAAGAGACCCAGTACTTC. Full variable domain (rest looked up from reference TRBV9 and TRBJ2-5): DSGVTQTPKHLITATGQRVTLRCSPRSGDLSVYWYQQSLDQGLQFLIQYYNGEERAKGNILERFSAQQFPDLHSELNLSSLELGDSALYFCASSVTGGQETQYFGPGTRLLVL.

V and J are TRBV6-5 and TRBJ2-2; D not certain. The CDR3 consists of 13 residues. Between the trimmed V and J ends, which lost 5 bases and 2 bases, there was a span of 6 bases. From germline, CDR1 is MNHEY and CDR2 SVGAGI. This CDR3 reads CASSTRNTGELFF. Written as DNA, the CDR3 is TGTGCCAGCAGTACGAGAAACACCGGGGAGCTGTTTTTT.

The V gene is TRBV12-2, the J gene TRBJ2-7; the table's D gene call, TRBD1, was not cross checked with the DNA. TRBV12-2 is a documented pseudogene. The CDR3 sequence is 12 residues long. CDR3 sequence (DNA): TGTGCAAGTCGCTTACGGCAGGGGGAGAAGTACTTC. This translates into CASRLRQGEKYF.